This entry concerns a single T cell receptor beta chain. Assay: immunoSEQ multiplex PCR; the TCRdb copy retains only in-frame clones and omits some. The repertoire has 57,000 or so clones, roughly 92% of them found once; the top ten carry roughly 4%. Losses at the gene ends were 5 bases for V and 1 base for J; bases not matched to a gene: 5. Germline values: CDR1 MNHNY, CDR2 SVGAGI (reference sequence). The CDR3 is made up of 15 amino acids. The record originates from a study of control samples from healthy donors and cancer patients. The chain carries TRBV6-6 and TRBJ1-5; 7 positions match TRBD1. The TCR comes from a man under 40 in good health. The specimen was blood. This chain's CDR3 is CASSAGGLSNQPQHF. The CDR3 nucleotides are TGTGCCAGCAGTGCAGGGGGTTTAAGCAATCAGCCCCAGCATTTT.